This TCR beta chain came from a study of T cell repertoires in cytomegalovirus infection. Study as a whole: In public TCR beta signatures, there were indications of both CMV infection and matching HLA type. General observations from the study: Cumulative public TCR beta family frequency identified CMV carriers with the relevant HLA. CMV-specific HLA-C-restricted TCR beta clonotypes dominated the ex vivo response.

The germline CDR1 and CDR2 sequences are SEHNR and FQNEAQ (reference sequence). V was shortened by 5 bases and J by 0 bases, with 17 bases between the two germline ends. The CDR3 has 17 residues. This clonotype was seen many times. Its antigen is undetermined. Using its own MiXCR run on the reads, TCRdb lists one record per CDR3 protein. The table records some 110,000 distinct CDR3 sequences, roughly a tenth of them present only once. The receptor was derived from a human donor in good health (CMV status not recorded). Some clones in this sample may be carry-over from other donors' samples. Material for sequencing was PBMCs, sequenced either directly or after in vitro stimulation (not recorded which). The V gene is TRBV7-9, the J gene TRBJ2-1; the D gene is possibly TRBD2 (6 bases). This CDR3 is CASSPFSSSDSYNEQFF. CDR3 DNA: TGTGCCAGCAGCCCATTCTCTTCTAGCGACTCCTACAATGAGCAGTTCTTC.